This paragraph reports one T cell receptor beta chain. This clone was picked up a small number of times. Its antigen is not yet known. No clone much larger than this one lies a single base away; base qualities are absent. Flow cytometry confirmed the purity of CD4+ and CD8+ cells that had been isolated by positive magnetic bead selection on an AutoMACS. Clonal expansions were first screened by flow cytometry with a TCR V beta antibody panel, then characterized by TCRB deep sequencing of sorted CD8+ fractions. Peripheral blood mononuclear cells were isolated by Ficoll-Paque PLUS density gradient separation. Using Nucleospin Tissue or Tissue XS kits, DNA was extracted from CD4-enriched, CD8-enriched or PBMC samples, with quantification by a Qubit 2.0 fluorometer. The immunoSEQ assay was applied to genomic DNA for TCRB CDR3 sequencing. Concerning the study's data processing: Only a few patient CD8+ clones larger than 1% matched published virus-specific TCRB sequences when compared against them. Nothing other than productive TCRB rearrangements was included in the analyses. Clonality was calculated as a Shannon entropy-based productive clonality index, and a clone was defined by a unique TCRB CDR3 sequence. Repertoire overlap for a pair of samples was computed from each clone's template counts relative to total templates per sample. V-gene usage from TCRB sequencing and V-gene usage measured by flow cytometry were correlated (Spearman r of about 0.61). TCRdb's version of the immuneACCESS table is confined to in-frame rearrangements and falls short of the full clone set. An unresolved V gene accounts for under half of the shortfall where checked; the remainder is of unknown origin. V and J calls and clone size are given by that table; D and trimming were obtained from the DNA. The sample table holds more than 15,000 clones, of which 80% were seen once. Of the sample, approximately 9.3% falls within the top ten clones.

This record comes from a study of somatic mutations in cytotoxic T cells in rheumatoid arthritis (dated by TCRdb to about 2017). With respect to the entire study: Right after diagnosis and prior to the start of any treatment, about 30 ml EDTA of peripheral blood was drawn from patients. Sorted V beta1+ cells also underwent TCRB sequencing, and some V beta antibody-stained T-cell populations were flow-sorted at nearly 100% purity on a FACSAria II or Sony SH800. Whether expanded CD8+ T-cell clones in untreated, newly diagnosed rheumatoid arthritis carry somatic mutations was the study question, and clonality was characterized with TCRB deep sequencing. Patients and controls did not essentially differ in median age, which was nearly identical between the groups. A total of around 65 rheumatoid arthritis patients and about 20 healthy controls underwent TCRB deep sequencing. Results and caveats for the whole study, not just this receptor: Healthy controls showed no age-related increase in CD8+ clonality, whereas patients did (Spearman r=0.49). The largest CD8+ clone made up more than 20% of CD8+ cells in about an eighth of the 65 patients, and blood and synovial fluid shared several identical CD8+ TCRB sequences. It was unknown which antigens the expanded CD8+ clones targeted, and their absence from virus-specific databases did not exclude viral specificity. CD8+ T-cell clonality did not differ significantly between rheumatoid arthritis patients and age-matched healthy controls.

Sequencing was done on a sample of CD8+ T cells sorted from blood. This receptor was obtained from an adult with rheumatoid arthritis.

DNA sequence: TGTGCCAGCAGCGCAAACAGGGGGCAGGGTGAAAAACTGTTTTTT. Its protein is CASSANRGQGEKLFF. The V and J segments used are TRBV21-1 and TRBJ1-4; the table assigns TRBD1, which was not confirmed against the DNA. TRBV21-1 is an annotated pseudogene. Inclusive of the bounding cysteine and phenylalanine, the CDR3 is 15 residues long. The entry retains the CDR3 DNA only, 45 bases that are in frame from base 1.